Each of the 27 T cell receptor beta chains below was sequenced from the same sample in a study of shared clonotypes between healthy human individuals. Profiled with immunoSEQ multiplex PCR; TCRdb holds only in-frame clones, not every one. The profile covers approximately 600,000 clones, with 90% to 95% appearing a single time and approximately 0.12% taken by the ten largest. CD45RO negativity and positive selection for CCR7 defined naive CD8 cells, a population that excluded terminally differentiated effector memory CD45RA+ cells. Sequenced: naive CD8+ T cells sorted from blood. The origin of the receptors is a woman between 25 and 40 years old in good health.

The table lists this clone with a count of one. The chain employs TRBV5-1 and TRBJ2-6, with 7 bases lining up with TRBD1. The CDR3 is 15 amino acids. J was trimmed by 2 bases and V by 2 bases; bases with no gene match: 1. CDR1 is SGHRS and CDR2 is YFSETQ in the germline V gene. CDR3 protein: CASSFRGPGANVLTF. CDR3 bases: TGCGCCAGCAGCTTTAGGGGGCCTGGGGCCAACGTCCTGACTTTC.

This rearrangement joins TRBV28 to TRBJ1-4, with D possibly being TRBD1 (6 bases). V was trimmed by 5 bases and J by 8 bases, leaving 18 bases between them. The CDR3 length is 15 residues. Germline lookup yields CDR1 MDHEN and CDR2 SYDVKM. The CDR3 here is CASSPYREGLEKLFF. In DNA, the CDR3 is TGTGCCAGCAGTCCATACAGGGAGGGGCTGGAAAAACTGTTTTTT.

The chain employs TRBV14 and TRBJ1-2, with no clear D. The ends were cut back, 1 base at V and 4 bases at J, with 10 bases in the middle. This CDR3 region has 14 residues. Per germline, CDR1 SGHDN and CDR2 FVKESK. CDR3 loop: CASSQGTGTYGYTF. The CDR3 DNA reads as TGTGCCAGCAGCCAAGGTACGGGAACCTATGGCTACACCTTC.

This rearrangement joins TRBV5-1 to TRBJ1-2; D unresolved. Deletions cut 5 bases from V and 4 bases from J, with 9 bases between. The CDR3 is 12 residues long. Germline V lookup: CDR1 SGHRS, CDR2 YFSETQ. In nucleotides, the CDR3 is TGCGCCAGCAGGGGGTATTCCTATGGCTACACCTTC. Translating gives CASRGYSYGYTF.

The chain links TRBV13 to TRBJ2-3; TRBD2 agrees at 13 bases. There are 16 residues in the CDR3. CDR1 and CDR2 (germline): PRHDT, FYEKMQ (reference sequence). The V gene end was trimmed by 5 bases and the J gene end by 4 bases; junction bases not matched to a gene: 6. Here the CDR3 reads CASSPRTSGSADTQYF. Here the CDR3 DNA reads TGTGCCAGCAGCCCTCGGACTAGCGGGAGTGCAGATACGCAGTATTTT.

The chain carries TRBV5-1 and TRBJ2-7, with D perhaps matching TRBD2 (6 bases). CDR1 is SGHRS and CDR2 is YFSETQ in the germline V gene. V was pared by 0 bases and J by 8 bases, with 18 bases between. The CDR3 runs to 15 residues. CDR3 region: CASSLADTEGMKQYF. CDR3 nucleotide sequence: TGCGCCAGCAGCTTGGCGGACACGGAGGGTATGAAGCAGTACTTC.

The chain uses TRBV15 and TRBJ2-2; 11 bases match TRBD2. CDR3 size: 13 residues. After removal of 8 bases from V and 5 bases from J, the junction contained 1 base not matched to a gene. CDR1 and CDR2 (germline): LNHNV, YYDKDF (reference sequence). CDR3 nucleotide sequence: TGTGCCACCCGACTAGCGGGAACCGGGGAGCTGTTTTTT. This codes for CATRLAGTGELFF.

The genes are TRBV21-1 and TRBJ2-2; the tabulated D call, TRBD2, remains unverified against the DNA. TRBV21-1 is annotated as a pseudogene. The CDR3 spans 14 residues. CDR3 in amino acids: CASPAGENTGELFF. CDR3 DNA: TGTGCCAGCCCGGCGGGTGAAAACACCGGGGAGCTGTTTTTT.

This chain uses TRBV6-4 with TRBJ2-2; D remains unclear. V lost 5 bases and J lost 1, with 8 bases in between. CDR3 length: 14 amino acids. Per the germline V gene, CDR1 is MRHNA and CDR2 is SNTAGT. Written as DNA, the CDR3 is TGTGCCAGCAGTTTCGACTGGAACACCGGGGAGCTGTTTTTT. Protein sequence: CASSFDWNTGELFF.

The J gene is TRBJ2-1, the V gene TRBV7-2; D is unresolved. Germline lookup yields CDR1 SGHTA and CDR2 FQGNSA. The CDR3 has 13 residues. Deletions cut 8 bases from V and 7 bases from J, with 15 bases between. DNA of the CDR3: TGTGCCAGCCTCCCCGTGGGAAGGAATGAGCAGTTCTTC. It translates to CASLPVGRNEQFF.

The rearrangement joins TRBV5-4 to TRBJ2-2; D is uncertain. V lost 4 bases, J lost 8 bases, and 6 bases lay in between. CDR1 is SGHNT and CDR2 is YYREEE in the germline V gene (reference sequence). CDR3 size: 11 residues. For the CDR3, the DNA is TGTGCCAGCAGCGGCACAGGGGAGCTGTTTTTT. Translated, it gives CASSGTGELFF.

The chain has TRBV5-6 and TRBJ1-2; 10 nucleotides line up with TRBD1. This CDR3 comprises 17 residues. Per germline, CDR1 SGHDT and CDR2 YYEEEE. V dropped 4 bases and J dropped 5; count of bases not matched to a gene: 14. The CDR3 nucleotides read TGTGCCAGCAGCCCAAGGCCGACAGGGGGCTCTTGGTATGGCTACACCTTC. Protein: CASSPRPTGGSWYGYTF.

V gene TRBV10-1 combines with J gene TRBJ2-3; unclear D gene. The CDR3 consists of 15 residues. V gave up 3 bases and J gave up 0 bases, with 10 bases separating them. Per the germline V gene, CDR1 is WNHNN and CDR2 is SYGVQD (reference sequence). The CDR3 reads CASSDHDVSTDTQYF. The CDR3 nucleotides are TGCGCCAGCAGTGACCACGACGTTAGCACAGATACGCAGTATTTT.

The chain's CDR3 is CASSSAGFGDTEAFF. The CDR3 DNA sequence: TGTGCCAGCAGCTCAGCAGGGTTTGGGGACACTGAAGCTTTCTTT. The rearrangement uses TRBV13 and TRBJ1-1; D is possibly TRBD1 (5 bases). Germline CDR1 is PRHDT and CDR2 is FYEKMQ (reference sequence). Trimming shortened V by 4 bases and J by 3 bases, and 15 bases separated the two germline ends. The CDR3 has 15 residues.

The CDR3 DNA sequence: TGCAGTGCTAACCGAGACTATGGCTACACCTTC. This gives the protein CSANRDYGYTF. The chain joins TRBV20-1 to TRBJ1-2; no reliable D call. This CDR3 region has 11 residues. CDR1 and CDR2 from the germline V gene are DFQATT and SNEGSKA (reference sequence). Trimming removed 4 bases at V and 3 bases at J, with 6 bases between.

The chain joins TRBV7-2 to TRBJ2-1; D gene uncertain. Trimming cost V 6 bases and J 4 bases, with 4 bases left between them. Germline V gene sequence: CDR1 SGHTA, CDR2 FQGNSA. The CDR3 is made up of 11 amino acids. CDR3 sequence (DNA): TGTGCCAGCAGGCAATACAATGAGCAGTTCTTC. This translates into CASRQYNEQFF.

The gene calls are TRBV5-5 and TRBJ1-1, with D uncertain. Germline V lookup: CDR1 SGHKS, CDR2 YYEKEE (reference sequence). The CDR3 covers 14 residues. With 1 base removed from V and 7 bases from J, the gap between germline ends came to 14 bases. CDR3 residues: CASSLSKQTFEAFF. The CDR3 region has the DNA TGTGCCAGCAGCTTGTCAAAACAAACTTTTGAAGCTTTCTTT. Based on the CDR3 plus reference TRBV5-5 and TRBJ1-1, the full variable domain is DAGVTQSPTHLIKTRGQQVTLRCSPISGHKSVSWYQQVLGQGPQFIFQYYEKEERGRGNFPDRFSARQFPNYSSELNVNALLLGDSALYLCASSLSKQTFEAFFGQGTRLTVV.

This chain joins TRBV19 and TRBJ2-1, with D possibly TRBD1 on 6 matching bases. The germline V and J ends were trimmed by 3 bases and 2 bases, with 11 bases remaining between them. This CDR3 contains 15 residues. Looked up from germline, CDR1 is LNHDA and CDR2 is SQIVND (reference sequence). The CDR3 spells CASSMLQGPYNEQFF. The CDR3, as DNA: TGTGCCAGTAGTATGTTACAGGGCCCCTACAATGAGCAGTTCTTC.

The chain carries TRBV10-3 and TRBJ2-7; 8 nucleotides align to TRBD1. Germline assignment: CDR1 ENHRY and CDR2 SYGVKD. V shed 0 bases, J shed 6 bases, and the junction held 7 bases outside the gene matches. The CDR3 covers 15 residues. CDR3 sequence: CAISESRGQGTEQYF. As DNA, the CDR3 is TGTGCCATCAGTGAGTCCCGTGGACAGGGTACCGAGCAGTACTTC.

The chain carries TRBV15 and TRBJ2-4; a weak D match, TRBD2 (6 bases). The CDR3 contains 13 residues. With 9 bases removed from V and 1 base from J, the gap between germline ends came to 10 bases. In germline, CDR1 is LNHNV, CDR2 YYDKDF (reference sequence). The CDR3 nucleotides read TGTGCCACGCGAAGCGGGGCCAAAAACATTCAGTACTTC. Amino acid sequence: CATRSGAKNIQYF.

The chain joins TRBV14 to TRBJ2-1; D gene uncertain. CDR3 size: 13 residues. Trimming removed 0 bases from V and 12 bases from J, with 12 bases in between. Looked up from germline, CDR1 is SGHDN and CDR2 is FVKESK. CDR3 bases: TGTGCCAGCAGCCAAGATCAAAGGGTGAGGCAGTTCTTC. It translates to CASSQDQRVRQFF.

The chain recombines TRBV7-8 with TRBJ1-5; D is undetermined. Germline CDR1 SGHVS, CDR2 FQNEAQ. The CDR3 spans 14 residues. Trimming took off 5 bases at V and 4 bases at J, with 12 bases between the two ends. DNA for the CDR3: TGTGCCAGCAGCCTCGGACGGAATAATCAGCCCCAGCATTTT. This gives the protein CASSLGRNNQPQHF.

The chain is built from TRBV5-1 and TRBJ2-7; 10 bases match TRBD1. The CDR3 runs to 15 residues. Germline lookup yields CDR1 SGHRS and CDR2 YFSETQ. V shed 5 bases and J 3 bases; nucleotides not matched to a gene: 8. This chain's CDR3 is CASSFDRGPFYEQYF. The DNA for the CDR3 is TGCGCCAGCAGTTTCGACAGGGGGCCTTTCTACGAGCAGTACTTC.

The chain couples TRBV9 to TRBJ1-5; TRBD1 might be the D (5 bases). The germline CDR1 and CDR2 sequences are SGDLS and YYNGEE. The CDR3 loop spans 13 amino acids. Between the trimmed V and J ends, which lost 4 bases and 5 bases, there was a span of 10 bases. The CDR3, as DNA: TGTGCCAGCAGCAGGGACGGTGATCAGCCCCAGCATTTT. It is translated as CASSRDGDQPQHF. Full variable domain (rest looked up from reference TRBV9 and TRBJ1-5): DSGVTQTPKHLITATGQRVTLRCSPRSGDLSVYWYQQSLDQGLQFLIQYYNGEERAKGNILERFSAQQFPDLHSELNLSSLELGDSALYFCASSRDGDQPQHFGDGTRLSIL.

This chain links TRBV13 with TRBJ1-1; 12 nucleotides align to TRBD1. CDR3 length equals 15 residues. CDR1 PRHDT and CDR2 FYEKMQ come from the germline V gene (reference sequence). Trimming cost V 0 bases and J 8 bases; bases outside gene matches: 4. In DNA, the CDR3 is TGTGCCAGCAGCTTAGGCCCAGGGACAGGGGGCGAAGCTTTCTTT. It translates to CASSLGPGTGGEAFF. The complete variable domain, with remaining parts taken from reference TRBV13 and TRBJ1-1, reads AAGVIQSPRHLIKEKRETATLKCYPIPRHDTVYWYQQGPGQDPQFLISFYEKMQSDKGSIPDRFSAQQFSDYHSELNMSSLELGDSALYFCASSLGPGTGGEAFFGQGTRLTVV.

This clone showed up just once. The CDR3 spells CASSLSKTYEQYF. CDR3 bases: TGTGCCAGCAGCTTGAGTAAAACCTACGAGCAGTACTTC. The V and J genes are TRBV7-9 and TRBJ2-7; D gene ambiguous. The CDR3 loop spans 13 amino acids. V gave up 3 bases and J gave up 2 bases, with 8 bases separating them. Germline assignment: CDR1 SEHNR and CDR2 FQNEAQ (reference sequence).

The rearrangement joins TRBV6-1 to TRBJ2-2; D gene unclear. From germline, CDR1 is MNHNS and CDR2 SASEGT. The CDR3 spans 16 residues. Trimming removed 0 bases from V and 2 bases from J, with 10 bases in between. The CDR3 reads CASSEAVRPNTGELFF. In DNA, the CDR3 is TGTGCCAGCAGTGAAGCAGTCAGGCCAAACACCGGGGAGCTGTTTTTT.